These 29 T cell receptor beta chains were sequenced from one sample in a study of lymphopenia after photon versus proton radiotherapy. TCRdb's table, derived via immunoSEQ multiplex PCR, lists solely in-frame clones and lacks some. There are under 35,000 clones in the sample; 89% occur only once, and about 6.6% lies in the top ten. The specimen comprised peripheral blood, sampled from a patient treated with proton-based radiotherapy. The receptors were gathered from a woman in her 70s with pancreatic cancer. Some clones in this sample may be carry-over from other donors' samples.

This clone occurred a few times. This chain connects TRBV2 to TRBJ1-2; TRBD1 matches at 7 bases. The J segment lost 2 bases and the V segment lost 8 bases, leaving 8 bases of the junction unmatched. The CDR3 has 14 amino acids. Germline V gives CDR1 SNHLY, CDR2 FYNNEI. The CDR3 coding sequence is TGTGCCAGCCCCGGCCGGGACAGCAACTATGGCTACACCTTC. Protein: CASPGRDSNYGYTF.

The J gene is TRBJ2-5, the V gene TRBV4-1; 9 bases are a match to TRBD2. CDR3 length: 14 amino acids. V shed 0 bases and J 14 bases; nucleotides not matched to a gene: 10. Germline CDR1 and CDR2: MGHRA and YSYEKL. The CDR3 spells CASSQDRVAGDIYF. CDR3 coding DNA: TGCGCCAGCAGCCAAGATAGGGTAGCGGGGGACATTTACTTC.

In DNA form, the CDR3 reads TGTGCCTGGAGTCAAGGTCGAAGCACAGATACGCAGTATTTT. This gives the protein CAWSQGRSTDTQYF. The chain combines TRBV30 with TRBJ2-3, with D uncertain. Germline V gene data show CDR1 as GTSNPN and CDR2 as SVGIG (reference sequence). Trimming removed 2 bases at V and 0 bases at J, with 9 bases between. The CDR3 is 14 amino acids.

The rearrangement uses TRBV19 and TRBJ1-2, with 8 bases identical to TRBD1. V lost 1 base, J lost 1 base, and 2 bases stayed unmatched. Germline V gene data show CDR1 as LNHDA and CDR2 as SQIVND (reference sequence). CDR3 length: 15 residues. The DNA for the CDR3 is TGTGCCAGTAGTATAGCCGACAGGGGTAACTATGGCTACACCTTC. Amino acids: CASSIADRGNYGYTF.

This rearrangement joins TRBV19 to TRBJ1-2; D may be TRBD1 (6 bases). The germline V gene encodes CDR1 LNHDA and CDR2 SQIVND (reference sequence). Trimming stripped 7 bases from V and 4 bases from J, with 19 bases between. This CDR3 contains 15 residues. CDR3 bases: TGTGCCAGTACCCCCAGTCCCACAGGGACCTATGGCTACACCTTC. It yields the protein CASTPSPTGTYGYTF.

This chain links TRBV11-2 with TRBJ2-5; 7 nucleotides match TRBD1. This CDR3 is 13 amino acids long. V shed 3 bases and J 2 bases; nucleotides not matched to a gene: 0. Germline values: CDR1 SGHAT, CDR2 FQNNGV. CDR3 loop: CASSLGQQETQYF. The DNA of the CDR3 is TGTGCCAGCAGCTTGGGACAGCAAGAGACCCAGTACTTC.

The chain uses TRBV10-3 and TRBJ2-2; 8 bases line up with TRBD2. Germline lookup yields CDR1 ENHRY and CDR2 SYGVKD. The junction had 6 bases not matched to a gene; V was cut back by 11 bases and J by 4 bases. CDR3 length: 13 amino acids. The CDR3 bases are TGTGCCGTTAGCGGGACAACCACCGGGGAGCTGTTTTTT. Translating gives CAVSGTTTGELFF.

This clone was observed once. V gene TRBV6-1 combines with J gene TRBJ1-2, with D possibly being TRBD1 (6 bases). V was shortened by 8 bases and J by 8 bases, with 12 bases between the two germline ends. The CDR3 sequence is 11 residues long. From germline, CDR1 is MNHNS and CDR2 SASEGT. CDR3: CASEQGEGYTF. Here the CDR3 DNA reads TGTGCCAGCGAACAGGGCGAGGGCTACACCTTC.

The chain recombines TRBV10-3 with TRBJ1-4; D unclear. The germline V gene has CDR1 ENHRY and CDR2 SYGVKD. V lost 0 bases and J lost 5, with 13 bases in between. The CDR3 consists of 16 residues. The CDR3 nucleotides read TGTGCCATCAGTGAGTCGGCAGAGTTGACAAATGAAAAACTGTTTTTT. This sequence encodes CAISESAELTNEKLFF.

The CDR3 sequence: CAWSPKLAPYTDTQYF. In DNA, the CDR3 is TGTGCCTGGAGCCCTAAACTAGCGCCATACACAGATACGCAGTATTTT. The chain has TRBV30 and TRBJ2-3, with 7 bases identical to TRBD2. The CDR3 runs to 16 residues. Unmatched junction bases numbered 11, after V lost 3 bases and J lost 2 bases. Per the germline V gene, CDR1 is GTSNPN and CDR2 is SVGIG (reference sequence).

The gene calls are TRBV2 and TRBJ2-3, with TRBD2 matching over 13 bases. There are 19 residues in the CDR3. The V segment lost 6 bases and the J segment 2 bases; nucleotides outside the gene matches: 14. Germline-derived CDR1 and CDR2 are SNHLY and FYNNEI. The CDR3 sequence is CASSGLSPGLAGNTDTQYF. The CDR3 region has the DNA TGTGCCAGCAGCGGGCTCTCTCCGGGACTAGCGGGGAACACAGATACGCAGTATTTT.

This clone was seen once. V is TRBV29-1 and J is TRBJ2-5; D is ambiguous. Trimming cost V 7 bases and J 1 base, with 10 bases left between them. Looked up from germline, CDR1 is SQVTM and CDR2 is ANQGSEA. The CDR3 runs 12 residues. The CDR3 nucleotides are TGCAGCGCCCAGGACCCCCAAGAGACCCAGTACTTC. This codes for CSAQDPQETQYF.

The J gene is TRBJ1-2, the V gene TRBV5-6; D is uncertain. V was trimmed by 0 bases and J by 8 bases, leaving 11 bases between them. Germline V lookup: CDR1 SGHDT, CDR2 YYEEEE. This CDR3 is built from 13 residues. This chain's CDR3 is CASSLAGPSGYTF. In nucleotides, the CDR3 is TGTGCCAGCAGCTTGGCGGGCCCGTCGGGCTACACCTTC.

J is TRBJ2-1 and V is TRBV7-2; 7 nucleotides agree with TRBD2. V lost 4 bases and J lost 0; bases outside the gene matches: 6. Germline CDR1 SGHTA, CDR2 FQGNSA. The CDR3 runs 16 residues. The DNA of the CDR3 is TGTGCCAGCAGCTCCCCCGCGGGGGTCTCCTACAATGAGCAGTTCTTC. This codes for CASSSPAGVSYNEQFF.

The J gene is TRBJ2-1, the V gene TRBV11-2; 7 bases line up with TRBD2. CDR1 and CDR2 (germline): SGHAT, FQNNGV. The CDR3 loop spans 15 amino acids. The V gene end was trimmed by 1 base and the J gene end by 5 bases; junction bases not matched to a gene: 5. CDR3 DNA: TGTGCCAGCAGCTTAGCGGCGGGGGTTCACAATGAGCAGTTCTTC. It is translated as CASSLAAGVHNEQFF.

The genes are TRBV6-1 and TRBJ2-2, with 9 bases fitting TRBD2. The germline CDR1 and CDR2 sequences are MNHNS and SASEGT. This CDR3 has 14 residues. The V and J ends lost 4 bases and 7 bases, in that order; junction bases with no gene match: 4. The CDR3 DNA is TGTGCCAGCAGTGGTCGACTAGCGGACGGGGAGCTGTTTTTT. Translating it yields CASSGRLADGELFF.

J is TRBJ2-5 and V is TRBV6-5; D call uncertain. CDR3 size: 15 residues. V was pared by 2 bases and J by 5 bases, with 15 bases between. Germline-derived CDR1 and CDR2 are MNHEY and SVGAGI. The CDR3 DNA reads TGTGCCAGCAGTTACGTCGGGTTGGCCGAGGAGACCCAGTACTTC. The encoded protein is CASSYVGLAEETQYF.

The gene calls are TRBV5-5 and TRBJ2-7, with D unclear. V was pared by 0 bases and J by 3 bases, with 4 bases between. This CDR3 region has 12 residues. From germline, CDR1 is SGHKS and CDR2 YYEKEE (reference sequence). CDR3 nucleotide sequence: TGTGCCAGCAGCTTGGAAGGCTACGAGCAGTACTTC. This codes for CASSLEGYEQYF.

This chain uses TRBV28 with TRBJ2-1, with 12 positions matching TRBD2. The germline V gene has CDR1 MDHEN and CDR2 SYDVKM. The V gene end was trimmed by 7 bases and the J gene end by 9 bases; junction bases not matched to a gene: 13. The CDR3 consists of 16 residues. The CDR3 region is CASTFRLAGVVGEQFF. The CDR3 DNA is TGTGCCAGCACCTTCCGACTAGCGGGAGTTGTGGGTGAGCAGTTCTTC. The full variable domain, its missing parts supplied by reference TRBV28 and TRBJ2-1, is DVKVTQSSRYLVKRTGEKVFLECVQDMDHENMFWYRQDPGLGLRLIYFSYDVKMKEKGDIPEGYSVSREKKERFSLILESASTNQTSMYLCASTFRLAGVVGEQFFGPGTRLTVL.

The chain has TRBV7-6 and TRBJ2-2; 7 bases line up with TRBD2. Germline values: CDR1 SGHVS, CDR2 FNYEAQ. V lost 0 bases and J lost 6; bases outside the gene matches: 4. The CDR3 is 15 residues long. The CDR3 reads CASSLAESGAGELFF. CDR3 DNA: TGTGCCAGCAGCTTAGCGGAGAGCGGGGCCGGGGAGCTGTTTTTT.

This sequence joins TRBV30 and TRBJ2-1; the match to TRBD1 covers 9 bases. Germline V gives CDR1 GTSNPN, CDR2 SVGIG (reference sequence). There are 15 residues in the CDR3. J was trimmed by 3 bases and V by 0 bases; bases with no gene match: 3. The CDR3 sequence: CAWSVGQGIYNEQFF. As DNA, the CDR3 is TGTGCCTGGAGTGTTGGACAGGGGATCTACAATGAGCAGTTCTTC. Full variable domain (missing parts from reference TRBV30 and TRBJ2-1): SQTIHQWPATLVQPVGSPLSLECTVEGTSNPNLYWYRQAAGRGLQLLFYSVGIGQISSEVPQNLSASRPQDRQFILSSKKLLLSDSGFYLCAWSVGQGIYNEQFFGPGTRLTVL.

The V and J genes are TRBV19 and TRBJ1-6; D not resolved. V shed 6 bases and J shed 1 base, with 10 bases lying between them. Germline V CDR1 and CDR2: LNHDA, SQIVND (reference sequence). This CDR3 comprises 15 residues. The CDR3 loop reads CASSGFGSYNSPLHF. The DNA of the CDR3 is TGTGCCAGTAGCGGATTTGGGTCCTATAATTCACCCCTCCACTTT.

The chain combines TRBV5-4 with TRBJ2-1, with TRBD2 matching over 8 bases. The V gene end was trimmed by 4 bases and the J gene end by 4 bases; junction bases not matched to a gene: 7. Germline CDR1 SGHNT, CDR2 YYREEE (reference sequence). This CDR3 contains 15 residues. CDR3 nucleotide sequence: TGTGCCAGCAGCCCCGCAGCGGGGGAGTACAATGAGCAGTTCTTC. Its protein product is CASSPAAGEYNEQFF.

The rearrangement links TRBV4-1 to TRBJ1-2, with D possibly being TRBD1 (5 bases). This CDR3 region has 14 residues. CDR1 is MGHRA, CDR2 YSYEKL, per germline. Trimming shortened V by 1 base and J by 1 base, and 7 bases separated the two germline ends. The CDR3 DNA reads TGCGCCAGCAGCCAAGCAGGGAATAACTATGGCTACACCTTC. Its translation is CASSQAGNNYGYTF.

V is TRBV18 and J is TRBJ2-2; D perhaps matches TRBD1 (5 bases). Germline assignment: CDR1 KGHSH and CDR2 LQKENI. This CDR3 has 16 residues. The ends were cut back, 0 bases at V and 2 bases at J, with 10 bases in the middle. The CDR3 nucleotides read TGTGCCAGCTCACCACCTACACAGGACAACACCGGGGAGCTGTTTTTT. Translated, it gives CASSPPTQDNTGELFF.

The gene calls are TRBV6-1 and TRBJ1-3; no reliable D call. CDR3 length equals 13 residues. V shed 5 bases and J shed 3 bases, with 8 bases lying between them. Per the germline V gene, CDR1 is MNHNS and CDR2 is SASEGT. For the CDR3, the DNA is TGTGCCAGCAGTCCACAGCATGGAAACACCATATATTTT. This codes for CASSPQHGNTIYF.

The CDR3 DNA reads TGTGCCAGTGGGCCTTGGCTAGCGGGACAAGAGACCCAGTACTTC. Protein product: CASGPWLAGQETQYF. V usage is TRBV19 and J usage is TRBJ2-5; TRBD2 aligns across 9 bases. There are 15 residues in the CDR3. J gave up 2 bases and V 8 bases, and 9 bases lay outside the gene matches. The germline gives CDR1 LNHDA, CDR2 SQIVND (reference sequence).

This clone was counted a single time. The chain joins TRBV28 to TRBJ2-5, with a weak D call TRBD1 (8 bases). The CDR3 covers 15 residues. V was pared by 5 bases and J by 2 bases, with 15 bases between. Germline V gene data show CDR1 as MDHEN and CDR2 as SYDVKM. In DNA form, the CDR3 reads TGTGCCAGCAGTGGAAACAGGGGGGGGCAAGAGACCCAGTACTTC. Translation gives CASSGNRGGQETQYF. The full variable domain, rest sourced from reference TRBV28 and TRBJ2-5, is DVKVTQSSRYLVKRTGEKVFLECVQDMDHENMFWYRQDPGLGLRLIYFSYDVKMKEKGDIPEGYSVSREKKERFSLILESASTNQTSMYLCASSGNRGGQETQYFGPGTRLLVL.

The rearrangement joins TRBV28 to TRBJ1-1; the match to TRBD1 covers 9 bases. The V and J ends lost 5 bases and 3 bases, in that order; junction bases with no gene match: 10. The germline V gene encodes CDR1 MDHEN and CDR2 SYDVKM. The CDR3 has 16 amino acids. The CDR3 loop reads CASSTMIGTGHTEAFF. The CDR3 DNA is TGTGCCAGCAGTACTATGATCGGGACAGGGCACACTGAAGCTTTCTTT.